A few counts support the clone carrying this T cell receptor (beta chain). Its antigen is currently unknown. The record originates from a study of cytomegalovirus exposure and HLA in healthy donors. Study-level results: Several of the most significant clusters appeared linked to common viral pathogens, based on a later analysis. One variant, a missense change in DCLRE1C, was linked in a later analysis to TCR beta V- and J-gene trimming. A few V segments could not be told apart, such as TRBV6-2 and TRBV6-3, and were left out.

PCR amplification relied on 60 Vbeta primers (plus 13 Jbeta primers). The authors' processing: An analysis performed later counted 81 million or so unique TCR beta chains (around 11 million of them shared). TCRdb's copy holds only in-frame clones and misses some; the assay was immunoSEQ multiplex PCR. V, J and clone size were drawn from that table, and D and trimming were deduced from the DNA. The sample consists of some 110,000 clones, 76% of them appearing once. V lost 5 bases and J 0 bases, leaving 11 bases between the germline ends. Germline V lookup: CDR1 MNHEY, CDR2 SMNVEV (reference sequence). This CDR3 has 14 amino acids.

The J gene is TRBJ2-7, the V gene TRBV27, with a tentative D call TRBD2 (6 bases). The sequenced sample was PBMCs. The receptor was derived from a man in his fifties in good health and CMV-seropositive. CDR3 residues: CASSAAGSSYEQYF. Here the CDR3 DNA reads TGTGCCAGCAGTGCAGCCGGGAGCTCCTACGAGCAGTACTTC.